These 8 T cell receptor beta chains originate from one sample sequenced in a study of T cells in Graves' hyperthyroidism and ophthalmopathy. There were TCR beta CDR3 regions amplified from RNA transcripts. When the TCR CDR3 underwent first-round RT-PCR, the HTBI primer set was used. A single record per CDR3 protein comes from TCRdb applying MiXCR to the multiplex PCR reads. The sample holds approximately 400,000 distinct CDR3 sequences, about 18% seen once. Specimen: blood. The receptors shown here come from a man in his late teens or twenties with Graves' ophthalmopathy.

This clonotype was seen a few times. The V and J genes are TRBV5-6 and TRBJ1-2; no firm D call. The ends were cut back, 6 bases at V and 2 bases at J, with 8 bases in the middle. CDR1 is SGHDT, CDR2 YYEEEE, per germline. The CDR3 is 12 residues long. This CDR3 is CASNWQNYGYTF. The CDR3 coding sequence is TGTGCCAGCAATTGGCAGAACTATGGCTACACCTTC.

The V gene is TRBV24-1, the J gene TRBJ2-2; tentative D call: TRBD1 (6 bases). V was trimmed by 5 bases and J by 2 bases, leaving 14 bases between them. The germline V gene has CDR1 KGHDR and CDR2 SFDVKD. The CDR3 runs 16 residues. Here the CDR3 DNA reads TGTGCCACCAGTGGGATCGGGACATTAAACACCGGGGAGCTGTTTTTT. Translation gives CATSGIGTLNTGELFF.

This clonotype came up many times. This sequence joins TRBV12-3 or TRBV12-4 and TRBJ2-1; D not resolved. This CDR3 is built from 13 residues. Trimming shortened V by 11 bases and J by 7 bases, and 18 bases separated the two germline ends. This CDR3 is CAGSYLLGNEQFF. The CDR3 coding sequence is TGTGCCGGCTCGTACCTTTTGGGGAATGAGCAGTTCTTC.

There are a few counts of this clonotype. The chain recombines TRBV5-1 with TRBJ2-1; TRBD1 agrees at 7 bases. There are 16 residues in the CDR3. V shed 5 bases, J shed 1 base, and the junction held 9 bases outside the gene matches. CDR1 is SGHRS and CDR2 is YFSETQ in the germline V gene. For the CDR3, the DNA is TGCGCCAGCAGGCCCGAGGGGACAGAGTCCTACAATGAGCAGTTCTTC. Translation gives CASRPEGTESYNEQFF.

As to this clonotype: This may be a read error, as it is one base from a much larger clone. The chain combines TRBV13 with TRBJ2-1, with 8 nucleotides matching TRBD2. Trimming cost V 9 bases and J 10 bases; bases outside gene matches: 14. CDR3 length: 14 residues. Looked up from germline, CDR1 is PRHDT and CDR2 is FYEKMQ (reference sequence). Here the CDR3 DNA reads TGTGCCAGTGTCGGCGGGGGGTTTTCCTACGAGCAGTTCTTC. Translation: CASVGGGFSYEQFF. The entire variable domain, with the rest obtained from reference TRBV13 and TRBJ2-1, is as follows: AAGVIQSPRHLIKEKRETATLKCYPIPRHDTVYWYQQGPGQDPQFLISFYEKMQSDKGSIPDRFSAQQFSDYHSELNMSSLELGDSALYFCASVGGGFSYEQFFGPGTRLTVL.

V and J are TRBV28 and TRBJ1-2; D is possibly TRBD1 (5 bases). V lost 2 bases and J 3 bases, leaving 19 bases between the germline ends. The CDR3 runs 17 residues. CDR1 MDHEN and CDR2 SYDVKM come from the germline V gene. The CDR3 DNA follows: TGTGCCAGCAGTTTAACCCCCATCGACAGAACTTACTATGGCTACACCTTC. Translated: CASSLTPIDRTYYGYTF.

The CDR3 bases are TGTGCCAGCAGCTTACGAGGACAGGGGACCGGGGAGCTGTTTTTT. This codes for CASSLRGQGTGELFF. J is TRBJ2-2 and V is TRBV7-2, with TRBD1 identical over 9 bases. This CDR3 is 15 amino acids long. Germline V lookup: CDR1 SGHTA, CDR2 FQGNSA. The trim removed 2 bases at V and 5 bases at J, leaving 3 bases unmatched.

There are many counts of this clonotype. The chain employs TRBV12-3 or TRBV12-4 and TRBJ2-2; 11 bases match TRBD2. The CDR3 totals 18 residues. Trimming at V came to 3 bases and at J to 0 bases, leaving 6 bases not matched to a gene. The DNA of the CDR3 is TGTGCCAGCAGTTTGGGTCTAGCGGGGGGCCCGAACACCGGGGAGCTGTTTTTT. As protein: CASSLGLAGGPNTGELFF.